Each of the 12 T cell receptor beta chains below was sequenced from the same sample in a study of T-cell reconstitution after alpha-beta-depleted transplantation in children. During its preparation, the TCRbeta library received unique molecular identifiers. TCRdb reanalysed the PCR reads using MiXCR and keeps one entry per CDR3 protein. Of 17,000 or so distinct CDR3 sequences in the sample, 12% are singletons; the top ten hold 60% to 75%. Sequencing used PBMCs, mostly from graft donor cells, obtained 180 days after TCRalphabeta/CD19-depleted stem cell transplant. These receptors originate from a boy under two years old who had a stem cell transplant for Wiskott-Aldrich syndrome, so the T cells may come from the graft donor.

This clonotype occurred a few times. The germline gene is not matched at one end of the junction; a read error may be the cause. The DNA for the CDR3 is TGCAGTGCCAAACGACTAGCGGGAGTCCATTTT. Amino acids: CSAKRLAGVHF. J is TRBJ2-3 and V is TRBV20-1; 12 bases are a match to TRBD2. The CDR3 has 11 residues. Germline-derived CDR1 and CDR2 are DFQATT and SNEGSKA (reference sequence).

This clonotype was picked up a small number of times. This chain uses TRBV5-1 with TRBJ2-5, with TRBD2 matching 11 bases. In germline, CDR1 is SGHRS, CDR2 YFSETQ. The CDR3 sequence is 15 residues long. With 7 bases clipped from V and 1 base from J, the junction kept 6 bases outside the gene matches. CDR3 nucleotide sequence: TGCGCCAGCCTCCTTAGCGGGGGGGCCCAAGAGACCCAGTACTTC. Amino acid sequence: CASLLSGGAQETQYF.

The rearrangement uses TRBV19 and TRBJ2-2, with 7 bases that match TRBD2. The CDR3 runs 14 residues. V was pared by 1 base and J by 7 bases, with 3 bases of the junction left unmatched. Germline loops: CDR1 LNHDA, CDR2 SQIVND (reference sequence). CDR3 protein: CASSIAGRSGELFF. The CDR3 DNA reads as TGTGCCAGTAGTATAGCCGGGAGGAGCGGGGAGCTGTTTTTT.

The CDR3 nucleotides read TGTGCCAGCAGGTACGGCGGCCACCAGAACAATGAGCAGTTCTTC. Its protein is CASRYGGHQNNEQFF. V usage is TRBV6-5 and J usage is TRBJ2-1, with D unclear. Germline CDR1 and CDR2: MNHEY and SVGAGI. V gave up 6 bases and J gave up 5 bases, with 17 bases separating them. CDR3 length: 15 amino acids.

This clonotype showed up just a few times. The genes are TRBV9 and TRBJ2-7; no clear D gene. This CDR3 has 14 residues. Per the germline V gene, CDR1 is SGDLS and CDR2 is YYNGEE. Trimming cost V 0 bases and J 3 bases, with 10 bases left between them. The CDR3 reads CASSVASSNYEQYF. The CDR3 nucleotides read TGTGCCAGCAGCGTAGCGTCTAGTAACTACGAGCAGTACTTC.

This clonotype was found many times. The gene calls are TRBV6-2 or TRBV6-3 and TRBJ2-7; D is perhaps TRBD2 (6 bases). Trimming stripped 5 bases from V and 2 bases from J, with 10 bases between. Germline loops: CDR1 MNHEY, CDR2 SVGEGT. This CDR3 contains 13 residues. The CDR3 sequence: CASSDWGAYEQYF. For the CDR3, the DNA is TGTGCCAGCAGTGACTGGGGGGCCTACGAGCAGTACTTC.

This clonotype was found a few times. The V gene is TRBV28, the J gene TRBJ1-5, with D tentatively TRBD1 (6 bases). Trimming took off 6 bases at V and 1 base at J, with 13 bases between the two ends. Germline V gene sequence: CDR1 MDHEN, CDR2 SYDVKM. The CDR3 totals 15 residues. CDR3 residues: CASSFLQGSNQPQHF. DNA for the CDR3: TGTGCCAGCAGCTTCCTACAGGGAAGCAATCAGCCCCAGCATTTT.

There are a few counts of this clonotype. This chain uses TRBV7-2 with TRBJ2-4, with TRBD1 matching over 7 bases. Trimming removed 5 bases from V and 0 bases from J; junction bases left unmatched: 7. CDR1 and CDR2 (germline): SGHTA, FQGNSA. The CDR3 runs 16 residues. This chain's CDR3 is CASSPGGNVAKNIQYF. In DNA form, the CDR3 reads TGTGCCAGCAGCCCAGGGGGAAACGTAGCCAAAAACATTCAGTACTTC.

The CDR3 region has the DNA TGTGCCAGCAGCCAAGTTCCCCTCCACGTCGATGAGCAGTTCTTC. Amino acids: CASSQVPLHVDEQFF. The chain is built from TRBV14 and TRBJ2-1; unclear D gene. CDR1 is SGHDN, CDR2 FVKESK, per germline. This CDR3 is built from 15 residues. V lost 1 base and J 8 bases, leaving 15 bases between the germline ends. The whole variable domain, remainder taken from reference TRBV14 and TRBJ2-1, is EAGVTQFPSHSVIEKGQTVTLRCDPISGHDNLYWYRRVMGKEIKFLLHFVKESKQDESGMPNNRFLAERTGGTYSTLKVQPAELEDSGVYFCASSQVPLHVDEQFFGPGTRLTVL.

The table lists this clonotype with a few counts. This chain links TRBV7-8 with TRBJ1-2; D is perhaps TRBD1 (6 bases). Between the trimmed V and J ends, which lost 1 base and 6 bases, there was a span of 12 bases. The CDR3 length is 14 residues. Germline-derived CDR1 and CDR2 are SGHVS and FQNEAQ. In DNA form, the CDR3 reads TGTGCCAGCAGCTTAGGACAGGCTACGAATGGCTACACCTTC. Protein: CASSLGQATNGYTF.

This clonotype was detected many times. The rearrangement joins TRBV5-6 to TRBJ1-2, with TRBD1 identical over 10 bases. The CDR3 consists of 13 residues. Germline V gene sequence: CDR1 SGHDT, CDR2 YYEEEE. The junction had 2 bases not matched to a gene; V was cut back by 4 bases and J by 5 bases. The CDR3 coding sequence is TGTGCCAGCAGCCCGGGACAGGGGTATGGCTACACCTTC. This gives the protein CASSPGQGYGYTF.

This sequence joins TRBV28 and TRBJ2-3; 7 bases are a match to TRBD2. The J segment lost 0 bases and the V segment lost 4 bases, leaving 1 base of the junction unmatched. The CDR3 has 14 residues. Looked up from germline, CDR1 is MDHEN and CDR2 is SYDVKM. The CDR3 reads CASSSSGSTDTQYF. The CDR3 nucleotides are TGTGCCAGCAGTTCTAGCGGCAGCACAGATACGCAGTATTTT.